This record concerns one TCR beta chain sequence. TCRdb keeps only in-frame clones here, not all; method: immunoSEQ multiplex PCR. This sample has some 120,000 clones, with roughly 90% found just once. The entry originates in a study of blood T cell repertoires in COVID-19. Study overall: Material from acute and convalescent COVID-19 was sourced from the United States, Italy and Spain.

V was trimmed by 2 bases and J by 1 base, leaving 11 bases between them. CDR1 LGHDT and CDR2 YNNKEL come from the germline V gene (reference sequence). This CDR3 contains 15 residues. The gene calls are TRBV3-1 (or the pseudogene TRBV3-2) and TRBJ1-1, with D tentatively TRBD1 (6 bases). The clonotype was recovered from a man aged 45-65 years with acute or convalescent COVID-19. Sequencing was carried out using peripheral blood. CDR3 bases: TGTGCCAGCAGCCAAACAGGACAGCCGAACACTGAAGCTTTCTTT. It codes for CASSQTGQPNTEAFF.